These 27 T cell receptor beta chains were sequenced from one sample in a study of cytomegalovirus exposure and HLA in healthy donors. The PCR employed 60 Vbeta primers together with 13 Jbeta primers. Profiling relied on immunoSEQ multiplex PCR, and the TCRdb table lists in-frame clones only, not all of them. The sample contains fewer than 85,000 clones, approximately 70% of which appear only once. The source material was PBMCs. The source is a man between 60 and 75 years old in good health and CMV-seropositive.

The CDR3 bases are TGTGCCACCAGCAGAGTGTTGGCTAGCGGGGGCTGGGAGACCCAGTACTTC. This encodes CATSRVLASGGWETQYF. This chain uses TRBV15 with TRBJ2-5; 10 positions match TRBD2. With 1 base clipped from V and 5 bases from J, the junction kept 10 bases outside the gene matches. The CDR3 has 17 residues. The germline V gene encodes CDR1 LNHNV and CDR2 YYDKDF (reference sequence).

The chain carries TRBV19 and TRBJ2-1, with TRBD2 matching 7 bases. This CDR3 spans 17 amino acids. Germline lookup yields CDR1 LNHDA and CDR2 SQIVND (reference sequence). V lost 4 bases and J lost 2; bases outside the gene matches: 11. Here the CDR3 reads CASSTHGAGFPYNEQFF. The CDR3 bases are TGTGCCAGTAGTACCCACGGAGCGGGATTTCCCTACAATGAGCAGTTCTTC.

CDR3 coding DNA: TGTGCCTGGAGTTTGGGGCCCGGGGGTAGCACAGATACGCAGTATTTT. Translating it yields CAWSLGPGGSTDTQYF. The chain uses TRBV30 and TRBJ2-3, with a weak D call TRBD2 (6 bases). V was shortened by 2 bases and J by 0 bases, with 15 bases between the two germline ends. Germline CDR1 reads GTSNPN; CDR2 reads SVGIG (reference sequence). The CDR3 spans 16 residues.

This clone was seen more than once but under ten times. V gene TRBV5-1 combines with J gene TRBJ2-7, with D possibly matching TRBD2 (7 bases). The CDR3 has 14 amino acids. The germline V and J ends were trimmed by 3 bases and 7 bases, with 17 bases remaining between them. CDR1 and CDR2 from the germline V gene are SGHRS and YFSETQ. This CDR3 reads CASSSSLRGQEQYF. CDR3 coding DNA: TGCGCCAGCAGCTCGAGTTTGCGGGGGCAAGAGCAGTACTTC.

In its sample, this clone was seen once. This sequence joins TRBV7-2 and TRBJ2-7; TRBD1 matches 8 bases. From germline, CDR1 is SGHTA and CDR2 FQGNSA. V lost 4 bases, J lost 4 bases, and 9 bases stayed unmatched. This CDR3 is 15 amino acids long. Here the CDR3 reads CASSSIFTGGYEQYF. CDR3 coding DNA: TGTGCCAGCAGCTCTATTTTCACAGGGGGGTACGAGCAGTACTTC.

This clone was counted between two and nine times. This chain links TRBV7-8 with TRBJ2-7; D remains unclear. This CDR3 contains 12 residues. Germline V gene sequence: CDR1 SGHVS, CDR2 FQNEAQ. Trimming took 7 bases from V and 0 from J, leaving 7 bases between them. The CDR3 DNA follows: TGTGCCAGCACAGGCCCCTCCTACGAGCAGTACTTC. Translation: CASTGPSYEQYF.

The V call is TRBV7-2, the J call TRBJ1-1, with D perhaps TRBD1 (5 bases). The V gene's germline CDR1 is SGHTA and CDR2 FQGNSA. CDR3 length: 14 amino acids. V was trimmed by 2 bases and J by 3 bases, leaving 10 bases between them. The CDR3 sequence: CASSLQGRDTEAFF. The CDR3 nucleotides are TGTGCCAGCAGCTTACAGGGTAGGGACACTGAAGCTTTCTTT.

The chain recombines TRBV7-2 with TRBJ2-2; D is ambiguous. Trimming took off 3 bases at V and 7 bases at J, with 12 bases between the two ends. The CDR3 is 14 amino acids. Germline CDR1 SGHTA, CDR2 FQGNSA. CDR3 nucleotides: TGTGCCAGCAGCTTTGGCACCCATGGCGGGGAGCTGTTTTTT. Translating gives CASSFGTHGGELFF.

V usage is TRBV28 and J usage is TRBJ2-2; the D gene is possibly TRBD1 (7 bases). Trimming took off 5 bases at V and 1 base at J, with 14 bases between the two ends. Germline V gives CDR1 MDHEN, CDR2 SYDVKM. This CDR3 has 16 amino acids. The CDR3 DNA sequence: TGTGCCAGCAGTGGACACAGGGGAGGGAACACCGGGGAGCTGTTTTTT. This encodes CASSGHRGGNTGELFF.

This clone has only a few counts. The V call is TRBV6-5, the J call TRBJ2-7; the D gene is possibly TRBD2 (6 bases). V was pared by 4 bases and J by 1 base, with 8 bases between. This CDR3 has 13 residues. Looked up from germline, CDR1 is MNHEY and CDR2 is SVGAGI. CDR3 region: CASSSGESYEQYF. The CDR3 bases are TGTGCCAGCAGTTCGGGAGAATCCTACGAGCAGTACTTC.

The CDR3 spells CASSFPGTDTQYF. The CDR3 DNA follows: TGTGCCAGCAGCTTCCCGGGGACAGATACGCAGTATTTT. The chain combines TRBV5-4 with TRBJ2-3; perhaps TRBD2 as D (5 bases). This CDR3 spans 13 amino acids. Germline loops: CDR1 SGHNT, CDR2 YYREEE (reference sequence). Deletions cut 2 bases from V and 3 bases from J, with 7 bases between.

This clone was seen a few times. The gene calls are TRBV7-2 and TRBJ2-7; 8 positions match TRBD1. CDR1 and CDR2 from the germline V gene are SGHTA and FQGNSA. This CDR3 spans 17 amino acids. The J segment lost 2 bases and the V segment lost 2 bases, leaving 11 bases of the junction unmatched. CDR3 amino acids: CASSLIGGRGRTYEQYF. The CDR3 DNA reads as TGTGCCAGCAGCTTAATCGGGGGCAGGGGGCGTACCTACGAGCAGTACTTC.

This clone was counted a few times. V and J are TRBV5-1 and TRBJ2-1, with TRBD2 identical over 7 bases. The CDR3 is 15 residues long. Germline CDR1 is SGHRS and CDR2 is YFSETQ. V dropped 3 bases and J dropped 6; count of bases not matched to a gene: 9. The CDR3: CASSSLGTTANEQFF. In DNA form, the CDR3 reads TGCGCCAGCAGCTCGCTCGGGACTACGGCCAATGAGCAGTTCTTC.

The chain is built from TRBV2 and TRBJ2-7; a weak D match, TRBD2 (6 bases). V dropped 2 bases and J dropped 3 bases, with 14 bases sitting between them. Germline V gene lookup returns CDR1 SNHLY and CDR2 FYNNEI. This CDR3 spans 15 amino acids. CDR3 in amino acids: CASSEFPSVYYEQYF. CDR3 DNA sequence: TGTGCCAGCAGTGAATTTCCTAGCGTTTACTACGAGCAGTACTTC. The variable domain in full, with the rest retrieved from reference TRBV2 and TRBJ2-7, is EPEVTQTPSHQVTQMGQEVILRCVPISNHLYFYWYRQILGQKVEFLVSFYNNEISEKSEIFDDQFSVERPDGSNFTLKIRSTKLEDSAMYFCASSEFPSVYYEQYFGPGTRLTVT.

The chain employs TRBV7-2 and TRBJ1-5; TRBD1 agrees at 11 bases. CDR3 length equals 15 residues. Germline V gives CDR1 SGHTA, CDR2 FQGNSA. Trimming cost V 6 bases and J 4 bases; bases outside gene matches: 5. Here the CDR3 DNA reads TGTGCCAGCAGATCCGGGACAGGGGGAAATCAGCCCCAGCATTTT. Amino acids: CASRSGTGGNQPQHF.

The V call is TRBV27, the J call TRBJ2-1, with TRBD2 matching 16 bases. From germline, CDR1 is MNHEY and CDR2 SMNVEV (reference sequence). The length of the CDR3 is 18 residues. Trimming cost V 3 bases and J 3 bases; bases outside gene matches: 5. CDR3 nucleotides: TGTGCCAGCAGTTTGCTGGGACTAGCGGGGGGGGGCTACAATGAGCAGTTCTTC. Protein: CASSLLGLAGGGYNEQFF.

The chain links TRBV19 to TRBJ1-1; 8 nucleotides align to TRBD1. J lost 1 base, V lost 6 bases, and 10 bases had no gene match. This CDR3 spans 16 amino acids. Germline V lookup: CDR1 LNHDA, CDR2 SQIVND (reference sequence). CDR3 sequence reads: CASREKTGAANTEAFF. The CDR3 region has the DNA TGTGCCAGTAGGGAGAAGACAGGGGCGGCGAACACTGAAGCTTTCTTT.

This clone was seen a single time. CDR3: CASSSGVKLFF. The CDR3 region has the DNA TGCGCCAGCAGCTCTGGAGTAAAACTGTTTTTT. This chain joins TRBV5-1 and TRBJ1-4; D gene unclear. CDR3 length equals 11 residues. Germline lookup yields CDR1 SGHRS and CDR2 YFSETQ. V lost 3 bases, J lost 10 bases, and 7 bases lay in between.

The rearrangement joins TRBV27 to TRBJ1-1, with 7 bases aligning to TRBD1. The CDR3 has 14 residues. Germline V gene lookup returns CDR1 MNHEY and CDR2 SMNVEV (reference sequence). With V trimmed by 5 bases and J by 2 bases, 5 bases remained unmatched. The CDR3 protein is CASSPGTDNTEAFF. DNA of the CDR3: TGTGCCAGCAGTCCCGGGACAGATAACACTGAAGCTTTCTTT.

This chain joins TRBV5-1 and TRBJ2-7; 8 bases align to TRBD2. The V segment lost 2 bases and the J segment 3 bases; nucleotides outside the gene matches: 7. Germline CDR1 and CDR2: SGHRS and YFSETQ. This CDR3 spans 15 amino acids. This chain's CDR3 is CASSFNLAGFYEQYF. CDR3 nucleotides: TGCGCCAGCAGCTTCAACTTAGCGGGATTCTACGAGCAGTACTTC.

The chain couples TRBV5-6 to TRBJ1-1; no clear D. The germline gives CDR1 SGHDT, CDR2 YYEEEE. The CDR3 consists of 12 residues. V was clipped by 1 base and J by 10 bases, with 11 bases between them. CDR3 sequence: CASSLSVGIAFF. Here the CDR3 DNA reads TGTGCCAGCAGCTTGAGCGTCGGGATAGCTTTCTTT.

This rearrangement joins TRBV4-1 to TRBJ2-3, with a possible D match to TRBD2 (5 bases). Germline lookup yields CDR1 MGHRA and CDR2 YSYEKL. The CDR3 totals 18 residues. The V end lost 0 bases, the J end lost 1 base, and 17 bases lay between the germline ends. The CDR3, as DNA: TGCGCCAGCAGCCAAGATTCGGACTCCCAGACGGGCACAGATACGCAGTATTTT. Its translation: CASSQDSDSQTGTDTQYF.

This clone has only a few counts. J is TRBJ1-1 and V is TRBV2, with D tentatively TRBD1 (6 bases). The CDR3 is 14 amino acids. V lost 7 bases, J lost 2 bases, and 14 bases lay in between. The germline V gene encodes CDR1 SNHLY and CDR2 FYNNEI. The CDR3 DNA sequence: TGTGCCAGCATAGGGGGGGCCGTCAACACTGAAGCTTTCTTT. Encoded protein: CASIGGAVNTEAFF.

The V gene is TRBV11-2, the J gene TRBJ2-5, with a possible D match to TRBD2 (6 bases). The DNA end is a closer match to TRBJ2-7, so the J assignment may be wrong. The germline V gene has CDR1 SGHAT and CDR2 FQNNGV. The CDR3 runs to 17 residues. The CDR3 bases are TGTGCCAGCAGCTTGACCGGAGGGGTGCATGGGTGGTACGAGCAGTACTTC. Translating gives CASSLTGGVHGWYEQYF.

The chain has TRBV4-1 and TRBJ1-4; D not resolved. The CDR3 spans 16 residues. The ends were cut back, 3 bases at V and 6 bases at J, with 17 bases in the middle. Germline V gene sequence: CDR1 MGHRA, CDR2 YSYEKL. The CDR3 coding sequence is TGCGCCAGCAGCCATCGATCGGGGTACGGGGATGAAAAACTGTTTTTT. Its protein product is CASSHRSGYGDEKLFF.

In this sample, this clone turned up a few times. The rearrangement joins TRBV9 to TRBJ2-5; TRBD2 agrees at 8 bases. The CDR3 spans 15 residues. Germline lookup yields CDR1 SGDLS and CDR2 YYNGEE. V lost 6 bases, J lost 0 bases, and 7 bases stayed unmatched. The CDR3 DNA follows: TGTGCCAGCACCCCGGGCGGGGGGTACCAAGAGACCCAGTACTTC. Its translation: CASTPGGGYQETQYF. The full variable domain, its missing parts supplied by reference TRBV9 and TRBJ2-5, is DSGVTQTPKHLITATGQRVTLRCSPRSGDLSVYWYQQSLDQGLQFLIQYYNGEERAKGNILERFSAQQFPDLHSELNLSSLELGDSALYFCASTPGGGYQETQYFGPGTRLLVL.

This chain uses TRBV7-2 with TRBJ2-7, with D hard to call. The CDR3 length is 14 residues. Germline values: CDR1 SGHTA, CDR2 FQGNSA. Trimming stripped 1 base from V and 1 base from J, with 8 bases between. The CDR3 DNA follows: TGTGCCAGCAGCTTAGGTCTCAGGTCCTACGAGCAGTACTTC. Protein: CASSLGLRSYEQYF.